This TCR beta chain was identified in a study of blood T cell repertoires in COVID-19. Trimming cost V 6 bases and J 2 bases; bases outside gene matches: 8. CDR1 and CDR2 from the germline V gene are SGHNT and YYREEE (reference sequence). The CDR3 has 15 amino acids. Profiled with immunoSEQ multiplex PCR; TCRdb holds only in-frame clones, not every one. The sample yields 250,000 or so clones, approximately 88% seen once. Sample: PBMCs or T cells enriched from blood (not recorded which). The TCR originated in a woman aged 40 to 55 with acute COVID-19. The V and J genes are TRBV5-4 and TRBJ2-7; 10 bases agree with TRBD2. CDR3 sequence reads: CASTLSGGITYEQYF. In DNA form, the CDR3 reads TGTGCCAGCACTCTTAGCGGGGGGATTACCTACGAGCAGTACTTC.